This is a list of T cell receptor beta chains from one sample in a study of blood T cell repertoires in COVID-19. Sequencing was performed with immunoSEQ multiplex PCR; in TCRdb, only in-frame clones are kept and a portion is missing. The sample yields some 70,000 clones, under 85% seen once. The sample comprised peripheral blood. The receptors come from a man aged 55 to 70 with COVID-19, enrolled during active disease. Each CDR3 is given with its conserved first and last residue. Fields, in order: CDR3 protein, CDR3 DNA, clone size, J gene, D gene, V gene. The D gene is left open where the match is weak. Some rows mark clone size as missing; the rest say once, few, many or name a class of expanded clone.

cdr3_aa: CASSMEGKRGNTIYF; cdr3_nt: TGTGCCAGTAGTATGGAGGGCAAAAGAGGAAACACCATATATTTT; clone_size: .; j_call: TRBJ1-3; d_call: .; v_call: TRBV19
cdr3_aa: CSALSNEQFF; cdr3_nt: TGCAGTGCCCTATCCAATGAGCAGTTCTTC; clone_size: .; j_call: TRBJ2-1; d_call: .; v_call: TRBV20-1
cdr3_aa: CASSSLYEQYF; cdr3_nt: TGTGCCAGCAGCTCTCTCTACGAGCAGTACTTC; clone_size: many; j_call: TRBJ2-7; d_call: .; v_call: TRBV11-3
cdr3_aa: CAISETAGTYNEQFF; cdr3_nt: TGTGCCATCAGTGAGACAGCGGGGACCTACAATGAGCAGTTCTTC; clone_size: .; j_call: TRBJ2-1; d_call: TRBD2; v_call: TRBV10-3
cdr3_aa: CASSVGGVKGYTF; cdr3_nt: TGTGCCAGTAGTGTCGGAGGGGTAAAGGGCTACACCTTC; clone_size: .; j_call: TRBJ1-2; d_call: .; v_call: TRBV19
cdr3_aa: CASSTGEWWGGETQYF; cdr3_nt: TGTGCCAGCAGCACCGGGGAGTGGTGGGGTGGGGAGACCCAGTACTTC; clone_size: once; j_call: TRBJ2-5; d_call: .; v_call: TRBV11-3
cdr3_aa: CANLGEVGDTQYF; cdr3_nt: TGTGCCAACCTGGGGGAGGTAGGAGATACGCAGTATTTT; clone_size: once; j_call: TRBJ2-3; d_call: .; v_call: TRBV2
cdr3_aa: CSGMTGNFGYTF; cdr3_nt: TGCAGCGGGATGACAGGGAACTTTGGCTACACCTTC; clone_size: .; j_call: TRBJ1-2; d_call: TRBD1; v_call: TRBV29-1
cdr3_aa: CASSGRGGQPQHF; cdr3_nt: TGTGCCAGCAGCGGGAGGGGAGGTCAGCCCCAGCATTTT; clone_size: .; j_call: TRBJ1-5; d_call: .; v_call: TRBV7-2
cdr3_aa: CASSFTGAGEPLHF; cdr3_nt: TGTGCCAGCAGTTTTACAGGGGCTGGGGAACCCCTCCACTTT; clone_size: .; j_call: TRBJ1-6; d_call: TRBD1; v_call: TRBV6-5
cdr3_aa: CASSFRGGGGNTIYF; cdr3_nt: TGTGCCAGCAGCTTTAGGGGAGGAGGTGGAAACACCATATATTTT; clone_size: many; j_call: TRBJ1-3; d_call: .; v_call: TRBV5-4
cdr3_aa: CASSQETSGGVGTQYF; cdr3_nt: TGTGCCAGCAGCCAAGAGACTAGCGGGGGGGTAGGGACCCAGTACTTC; clone_size: .; j_call: TRBJ2-5; d_call: TRBD2; v_call: TRBV3-1/TRBV3-2
cdr3_aa: CASRSTSGRAYEQYF; cdr3_nt: TGTGCCAGCAGGTCTACTAGCGGGAGGGCCTACGAGCAGTACTTC; clone_size: .; j_call: TRBJ2-7; d_call: TRBD2; v_call: TRBV7-2
cdr3_aa: CASSLGHTNTEAFF; cdr3_nt: TGTGCCAGCTCACTGGGACATACGAACACTGAAGCTTTCTTT; clone_size: .; j_call: TRBJ1-1; d_call: .; v_call: TRBV18
cdr3_aa: CASSFRRDYGYTF; cdr3_nt: TGTGCCAGCAGCTTCAGGCGGGACTATGGCTACACCTTC; clone_size: .; j_call: TRBJ1-2; d_call: .; v_call: TRBV5-5
cdr3_aa: CASSSGQGAQETQYF; cdr3_nt: TGTGCCAGCTCAAGTGGACAGGGGGCACAAGAGACCCAGTACTTC; clone_size: once; j_call: TRBJ2-5; d_call: TRBD1; v_call: TRBV18
cdr3_aa: CASSQIGSRETQYF; cdr3_nt: TGCGCCAGCAGCCAGATCGGGAGTAGGGAGACCCAGTACTTC; clone_size: .; j_call: TRBJ2-5; d_call: .; v_call: TRBV4-1
cdr3_aa: CSAQLDEQFF; cdr3_nt: TGCAGTGCACAGCTTGATGAGCAGTTCTTC; clone_size: .; j_call: TRBJ2-1; d_call: .; v_call: TRBV20-1
cdr3_aa: CASSPRTSGGTSSDTQYF; cdr3_nt: TGCGCCAGCAGCCCTAGGACTAGCGGGGGGACTTCGTCGGATACGCAGTATTTT; clone_size: .; j_call: TRBJ2-3; d_call: TRBD2; v_call: TRBV5-1
cdr3_aa: CASSFSRTGNYEQYF; cdr3_nt: TGTGCCAGCAGCTTCTCCCGGACAGGGAACTACGAGCAGTACTTC; clone_size: .; j_call: TRBJ2-7; d_call: TRBD1; v_call: TRBV7-3
cdr3_aa: CASRRQGADNSPLHF; cdr3_nt: TGTGCCAGCAGGCGACAGGGGGCGGATAATTCACCCCTCCACTTT; clone_size: many; j_call: TRBJ1-6; d_call: TRBD1; v_call: TRBV28
cdr3_aa: CASRVLAGGYEQYF; cdr3_nt: TGTGCCAGCAGAGTACTAGCGGGGGGCTACGAGCAGTACTTC; clone_size: .; j_call: TRBJ2-7; d_call: TRBD2; v_call: TRBV28
cdr3_aa: CASSSRVDTEAFF; cdr3_nt: TGTGCCAGCAGCTCCAGGGTCGACACTGAAGCTTTCTTT; clone_size: .; j_call: TRBJ1-1; d_call: .; v_call: TRBV3-1/TRBV3-2
cdr3_aa: CAGRTGVEKLFF; cdr3_nt: TGTGCCGGGAGGACAGGGGTAGAAAAACTGTTTTTT; clone_size: .; j_call: TRBJ1-4; d_call: TRBD1; v_call: TRBV27
cdr3_aa: CASSHIVGELFF; cdr3_nt: TGCGCCAGCAGCCACATAGTCGGGGAGCTGTTTTTT; clone_size: .; j_call: TRBJ2-2; d_call: .; v_call: TRBV4-1
cdr3_aa: CASSMGLLNTGELFF; cdr3_nt: TGTGCCAGCAGCATGGGACTTCTGAACACCGGGGAGCTGTTTTTT; clone_size: .; j_call: TRBJ2-2; d_call: .; v_call: TRBV7-7
cdr3_aa: CASSPNQRAYEQYF; cdr3_nt: TGTGCCAGCAGCCCTAACCAGCGGGCCTACGAGCAGTACTTC; clone_size: many; j_call: TRBJ2-7; d_call: .; v_call: TRBV13
cdr3_aa: CASSQAYEQYF; cdr3_nt: TGTGCCAGCAGCCAAGCATACGAGCAGTACTTC; clone_size: .; j_call: TRBJ2-7; d_call: .; v_call: TRBV3-1/TRBV3-2
cdr3_aa: CASSQALGPNQPQHF; cdr3_nt: TGTGCCAGCAGCCAAGCACTAGGGCCCAATCAGCCCCAGCATTTT; clone_size: few; j_call: TRBJ1-5; d_call: .; v_call: TRBV4-2
cdr3_aa: CAWGPGQERANYGYTF; cdr3_nt: TGTGCCTGGGGGCCGGGACAGGAAAGAGCTAACTATGGCTACACCTTC; clone_size: .; j_call: TRBJ1-2; d_call: TRBD1; v_call: TRBV30
cdr3_aa: CASSHGQGAYEQYF; cdr3_nt: TGTGCCAGCAGCCACGGACAGGGGGCCTACGAGCAGTACTTC; clone_size: .; j_call: TRBJ2-7; d_call: TRBD1; v_call: TRBV9
cdr3_aa: CASSIRGGRADYGYTF; cdr3_nt: TGTGCCAGTAGTATACGCGGGGGCAGAGCTGACTATGGCTACACCTTC; clone_size: .; j_call: TRBJ1-2; d_call: .; v_call: TRBV19
cdr3_aa: CASSWRVGEAFF; cdr3_nt: TGTGCCAGCAGCTGGAGGGTTGGTGAAGCTTTCTTT; clone_size: .; j_call: TRBJ1-1; d_call: .; v_call: TRBV7-2
cdr3_aa: CASSLMLANEQFF; cdr3_nt: TGCGCCAGCAGCTTGATGTTAGCGAATGAGCAGTTCTTC; clone_size: .; j_call: TRBJ2-1; d_call: .; v_call: TRBV5-1
cdr3_aa: CASSYRDNNQPQHF; cdr3_nt: TGTGCCAGCAGCTACCGGGACAACAATCAGCCCCAGCATTTT; clone_size: .; j_call: TRBJ1-5; d_call: .; v_call: TRBV9
cdr3_aa: CASSGVLAGGSYNEQFF; cdr3_nt: TGTGCCAGCAGCGGGGTACTAGCGGGAGGCTCCTACAATGAGCAGTTCTTC; clone_size: .; j_call: TRBJ2-1; d_call: TRBD2; v_call: TRBV5-4
cdr3_aa: CASSQGGTYGYTF; cdr3_nt: TGTGCCAGCAGCCAAGGCGGAACCTATGGCTACACCTTC; clone_size: .; j_call: TRBJ1-2; d_call: .; v_call: TRBV14
cdr3_aa: CASGLVSGWEQYF; cdr3_nt: TGTGCTAGTGGTTTGGTCTCAGGTTGGGAGCAGTACTTC; clone_size: .; j_call: TRBJ2-7; d_call: .; v_call: TRBV12-5
cdr3_aa: CASSLRTSGGHEQFF; cdr3_nt: TGTGCCAGCAGCTTAAGAACTAGCGGAGGGCATGAGCAGTTCTTC; clone_size: .; j_call: TRBJ2-1; d_call: TRBD2; v_call: TRBV7-9
cdr3_aa: CASSQESSWHNEQFF; cdr3_nt: TGTGCCAGCAGCCAAGAATCTTCCTGGCACAATGAGCAGTTCTTC; clone_size: few; j_call: TRBJ2-1; d_call: .; v_call: TRBV3-1/TRBV3-2
cdr3_aa: CSVWQGRGATDTQYF; cdr3_nt: TGCAGCGTCTGGCAGGGGCGGGGGGCTACAGATACGCAGTATTTT; clone_size: .; j_call: TRBJ2-3; d_call: TRBD2; v_call: TRBV29-1
cdr3_aa: CASSLGLAGAAYNEQFF; cdr3_nt: TGTGCCAGCAGCTTGGGACTAGCGGGAGCGGCATACAATGAGCAGTTCTTC; clone_size: few; j_call: TRBJ2-1; d_call: TRBD2; v_call: TRBV5-4
cdr3_aa: CAASTSGGTDTQYF; cdr3_nt: TGTGCCGCTTCGACTAGCGGGGGAACAGATACGCAGTATTTT; clone_size: .; j_call: TRBJ2-3; d_call: TRBD2; v_call: TRBV10-3
cdr3_aa: CASSFSGGGTGELFF; cdr3_nt: TGTGCCAGCAGCTTTAGCGGGGGTGGGACCGGGGAGCTGTTTTTT; clone_size: .; j_call: TRBJ2-2; d_call: TRBD2; v_call: TRBV7-2
cdr3_aa: CASSSGQRDSNQPQHF; cdr3_nt: TGTGCCAGCAGCTCCGGACAAAGGGATAGCAATCAGCCCCAGCATTTT; clone_size: .; j_call: TRBJ1-5; d_call: .; v_call: TRBV5-7
cdr3_aa: CASSQDRVNSPLHF; cdr3_nt: TGTGCCAGCAGCCAAGACAGGGTAAACTCACCCCTCCACTTT; clone_size: .; j_call: TRBJ1-6; d_call: .; v_call: TRBV3-1/TRBV3-2
cdr3_aa: CASSSRGEQYF; cdr3_nt: TGTGCCAGCAGCTCTCGGGGAGAGCAGTACTTC; clone_size: .; j_call: TRBJ2-7; d_call: .; v_call: TRBV5-4
cdr3_aa: CASSTVAGAYEQYF; cdr3_nt: TGTGCCAGTAGCACGGTAGCGGGGGCCTACGAGCAGTACTTC; clone_size: .; j_call: TRBJ2-7; d_call: TRBD2; v_call: TRBV19
cdr3_aa: CASNEQGGSQPQHF; cdr3_nt: TGTGCCAGCAATGAACAGGGGGGGAGTCAGCCCCAGCATTTT; clone_size: .; j_call: TRBJ1-5; d_call: TRBD1; v_call: TRBV7-2
cdr3_aa: CASSPQGRGSSNQPQHF; cdr3_nt: TGTGCCAGCTCACCACAGGGCAGGGGAAGTAGCAATCAGCCCCAGCATTTT; clone_size: once; j_call: TRBJ1-5; d_call: .; v_call: TRBV18
cdr3_aa: CATSRETGETDTQYF; cdr3_nt: TGTGCCACCAGCAGAGAGACAGGGGAAACAGATACGCAGTATTTT; clone_size: .; j_call: TRBJ2-3; d_call: TRBD1; v_call: TRBV15
cdr3_aa: CASSLKRGRFLVENEQFF; cdr3_nt: TGTGCCAGCAGTTTAAAAAGGGGGCGATTTTTAGTGGAGAATGAGCAGTTCTTC; clone_size: .; j_call: TRBJ2-1; d_call: TRBD1; v_call: TRBV28
cdr3_aa: CASSNQGTTCEQYF; cdr3_nt: TGTGCCAGCAGCAATCAGGGGACTACTTGCGAGCAGTACTTC; clone_size: once; j_call: TRBJ2-7; d_call: .; v_call: TRBV21-1